This T cell receptor (beta chain) was captured in a study of T cells in Graves' hyperthyroidism and ophthalmopathy. Study observations and caveats: Researchers found most expanded thyroid clonotypes above 0.001 in blood as well.

Trimming stripped 5 bases from V and 10 bases from J, with 15 bases between. Germline lookup yields CDR1 MNHEY and CDR2 SMNVEV (reference sequence). The CDR3 runs to 13 residues. This clonotype was detected a few times. Its matching antigen is unknown. Amplified TCR beta CDR3 regions derived from RNA transcripts. Primed by the HTBI set, a first-round RT-PCR was run on the TCR CDR3. From the multiplex PCR reads, TCRdb called clonotypes with MiXCR, one entry per CDR3 protein. The table records about 400,000 distinct CDR3 sequences, more than 15% of them present only once. The V gene is TRBV27, the J gene TRBJ2-1, with D perhaps TRBD1 (6 bases). The receptor's source is a young woman with Graves' hyperthyroidism that later progressed to Graves' ophthalmopathy. Sequencing was performed on blood. The CDR3 reads CASSQRQVAEQFF. CDR3 nucleotides: TGTGCCAGCAGTCAGAGACAGGTAGCCGAGCAGTTCTTC.